This is a list of T cell receptor beta chains from one sample in a study of shared clonotypes between healthy human individuals. Profiled with immunoSEQ multiplex PCR; TCRdb holds only in-frame clones, not every one. The sample lists over 950,000 clones, around 77% occurring once. The sample comprised memory CD4+ T cells from PBMCs. The receptors shown here come from a man in his late teens or twenties in good health. Some clones in this sample may be carry-over from other donors' samples. CDR3s include the opening cysteine and the closing phenylalanine or tryptophan. Each record gives: J gene, V gene, D gene, CDR3 DNA, CDR3 protein. A D gene is named only where the DNA matches it firmly.

j_call: TRBJ2-5; v_call: TRBV7-6; d_call: TRBD2; cdr3_nt: TGTGCCAGCAGCCCGCTAGCGGGAGCGCTACAAGAGACCCAGTACTTC; cdr3_aa: CASSPLAGALQETQYF
j_call: TRBJ2-7; v_call: TRBV28; d_call: TRBD1; cdr3_nt: TGTGCCAGCAGTTCAGCAGACAGGGGGCGATACGAGCAGTACTTC; cdr3_aa: CASSSADRGRYEQYF
j_call: TRBJ2-7; v_call: TRBV5-6; d_call: .; cdr3_nt: TGTGCCAGCAGCTTGGATCCCAGATATACCTACGAGCAGTACTTC; cdr3_aa: CASSLDPRYTYEQYF
j_call: TRBJ2-7; v_call: TRBV2; d_call: .; cdr3_nt: TGTGCCAGCAGGGCAGAACAGGCAACCTACGAGCAGTACTTC; cdr3_aa: CASRAEQATYEQYF
j_call: TRBJ1-1; v_call: TRBV7-2; d_call: TRBD1; cdr3_nt: TGTGCCAGCAGACGGGACAGGGGCAGCGCTGAAGCTTTCTTT; cdr3_aa: CASRRDRGSAEAFF
j_call: TRBJ1-2; v_call: TRBV5-1; d_call: .; cdr3_nt: TGCGCCAGCAGCGCCGACCCGACACGGCGGGGTGATGGCTACACCTTC; cdr3_aa: CASSADPTRRGDGYTF
j_call: TRBJ2-2; v_call: TRBV6-1; d_call: .; cdr3_nt: TGTGCCAGCAGTGAACTGGGTGCCGGGGAGCTGTTTTTT; cdr3_aa: CASSELGAGELFF
j_call: TRBJ1-4; v_call: TRBV5-1; d_call: .; cdr3_nt: TGCGCCAGCAGCAGGGTGGGGTCGGATGCAACTAATGAAAAACTGTTTTTT; cdr3_aa: CASSRVGSDATNEKLFF
j_call: TRBJ1-1; v_call: TRBV19; d_call: TRBD1; cdr3_nt: TGTGCCAGTAGCCTGAGGTCGGGACAGGGGCTCTCTGAAGCTTTCTTT; cdr3_aa: CASSLRSGQGLSEAFF
j_call: TRBJ1-5; v_call: TRBV6-5; d_call: .; cdr3_nt: TGTGCCAGCCATGGGGGGCAAGGTCAGCCCCAGCATTTT; cdr3_aa: CASHGGQGQPQHF